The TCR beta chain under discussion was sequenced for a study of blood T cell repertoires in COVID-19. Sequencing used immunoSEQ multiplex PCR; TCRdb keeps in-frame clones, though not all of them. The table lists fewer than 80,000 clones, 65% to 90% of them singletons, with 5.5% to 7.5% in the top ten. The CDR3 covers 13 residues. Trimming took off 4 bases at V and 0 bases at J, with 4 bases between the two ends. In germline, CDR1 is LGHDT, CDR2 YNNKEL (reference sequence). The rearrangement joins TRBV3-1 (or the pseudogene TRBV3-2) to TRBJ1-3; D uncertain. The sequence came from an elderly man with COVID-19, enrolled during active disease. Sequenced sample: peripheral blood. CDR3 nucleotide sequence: TGTGCCAGCAGCCGAGTCTCTGGAAACACCATATATTTT. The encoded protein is CASSRVSGNTIYF.